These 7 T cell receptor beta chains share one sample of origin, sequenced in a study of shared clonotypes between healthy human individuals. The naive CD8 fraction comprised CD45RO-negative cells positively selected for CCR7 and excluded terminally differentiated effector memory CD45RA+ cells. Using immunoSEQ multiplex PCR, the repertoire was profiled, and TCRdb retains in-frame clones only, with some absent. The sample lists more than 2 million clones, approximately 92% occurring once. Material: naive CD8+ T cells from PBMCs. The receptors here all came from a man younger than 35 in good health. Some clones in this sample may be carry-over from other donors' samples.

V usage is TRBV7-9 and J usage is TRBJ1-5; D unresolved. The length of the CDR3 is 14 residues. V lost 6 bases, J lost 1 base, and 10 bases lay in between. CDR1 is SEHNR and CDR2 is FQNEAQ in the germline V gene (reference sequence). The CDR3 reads CASRPPGSNQPQHF. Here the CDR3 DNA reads TGTGCCAGCAGGCCCCCCGGGAGCAATCAGCCCCAGCATTTT.

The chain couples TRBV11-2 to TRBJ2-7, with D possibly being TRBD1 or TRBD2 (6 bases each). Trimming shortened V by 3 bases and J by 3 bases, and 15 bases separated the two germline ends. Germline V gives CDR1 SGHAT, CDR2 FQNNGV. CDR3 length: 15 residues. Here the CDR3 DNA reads TGTGCCAGCAGCTTTCATCCGGGGGCCGTCTACGAGCAGTACTTC. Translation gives CASSFHPGAVYEQYF. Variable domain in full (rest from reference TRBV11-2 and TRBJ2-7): EAGVAQSPRYKIIEKRQSVAFWCNPISGHATLYWYQQILGQGPKLLIQFQNNGVVDDSQLPKDRFSAERLKGVDSTLKIQPAKLEDSAVYLCASSFHPGAVYEQYFGPGTRLTVT.

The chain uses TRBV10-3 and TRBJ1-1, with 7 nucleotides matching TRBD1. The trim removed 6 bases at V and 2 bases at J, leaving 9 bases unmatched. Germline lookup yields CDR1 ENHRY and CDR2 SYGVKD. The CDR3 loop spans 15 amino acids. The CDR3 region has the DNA TGTGCCATCAGCACGCTACAGGGGATCAACACTGAAGCTTTCTTT. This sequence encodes CAISTLQGINTEAFF.

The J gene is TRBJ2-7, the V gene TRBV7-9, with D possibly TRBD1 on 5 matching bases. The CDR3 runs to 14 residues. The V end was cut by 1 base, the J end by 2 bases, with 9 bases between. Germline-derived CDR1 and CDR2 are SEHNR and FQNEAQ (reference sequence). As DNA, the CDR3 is TGTGCCAGCAGCTTAGGGTGGACAACCTACGAGCAGTACTTC. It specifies CASSLGWTTYEQYF.

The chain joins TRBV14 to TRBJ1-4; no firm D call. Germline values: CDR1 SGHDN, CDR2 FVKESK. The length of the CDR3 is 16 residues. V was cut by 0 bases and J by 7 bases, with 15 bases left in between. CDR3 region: CASSQEAASPFEKLFF. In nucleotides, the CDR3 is TGTGCCAGCAGCCAAGAAGCGGCCTCCCCCTTTGAAAAACTGTTTTTT.

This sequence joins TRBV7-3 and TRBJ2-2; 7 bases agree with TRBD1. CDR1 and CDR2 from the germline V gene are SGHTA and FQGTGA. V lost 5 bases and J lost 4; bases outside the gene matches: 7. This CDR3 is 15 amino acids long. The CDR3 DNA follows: TGTGCCAGCAGCCCCGACAGGGTCGCCACCGGGGAGCTGTTTTTT. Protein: CASSPDRVATGELFF. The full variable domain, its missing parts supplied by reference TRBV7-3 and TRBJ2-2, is GAGVSQTPSNKVTEKGKYVELRCDPISGHTALYWYRQSLGQGPEFLIYFQGTGAADDSGLPNDRFFAVRPEGSVSTLKIQRTERGDSAVYLCASSPDRVATGELFFGEGSRLTVL.

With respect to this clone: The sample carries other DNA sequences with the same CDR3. The DNA of the CDR3 is TGTGCCAGCAGTTTAACCAGGGGGGGCACTGAAGCTTTCTTT. Its protein product is CASSLTRGGTEAFF. The V call is TRBV28, the J call TRBJ1-1; 7 bases map to TRBD1. This CDR3 is 14 amino acids long. V was pared by 2 bases and J by 4 bases, with 4 bases of the junction left unmatched. The germline V gene encodes CDR1 MDHEN and CDR2 SYDVKM.